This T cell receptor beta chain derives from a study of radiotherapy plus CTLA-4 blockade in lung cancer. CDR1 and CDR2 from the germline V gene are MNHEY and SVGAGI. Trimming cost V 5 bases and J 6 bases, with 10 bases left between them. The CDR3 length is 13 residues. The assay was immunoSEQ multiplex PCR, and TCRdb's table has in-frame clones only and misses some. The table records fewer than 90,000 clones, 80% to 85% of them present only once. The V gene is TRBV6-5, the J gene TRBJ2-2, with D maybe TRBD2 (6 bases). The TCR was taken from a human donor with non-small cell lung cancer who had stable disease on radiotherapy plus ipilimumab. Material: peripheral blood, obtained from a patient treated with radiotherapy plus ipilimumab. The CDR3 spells CASSPGTPGELFF. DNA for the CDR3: TGTGCCAGCAGTCCCGGGACTCCCGGGGAGCTGTTTTTT.